Below are 6 T cell receptor beta chains sequenced from a single sample in a study of T cell changes during pregnancy in multiple sclerosis. Here immunoSEQ multiplex PCR was the method, and the copy in TCRdb shows in-frame clones only, minus some. The repertoire holds 15,000 to 20,000 clones, with roughly 88% as singletons. The material was CD8+ T cells from peripheral blood mononuclear cells, obtained in the third trimester of pregnancy. The receptors come from a female donor in good health, enrolled as a control in a pregnancy study.

The chain links TRBV2 to TRBJ2-3, with 8 bases aligning to TRBD2. The germline CDR1 and CDR2 sequences are SNHLY and FYNNEI. CDR3 length: 14 residues. With V trimmed by 10 bases and J by 0 bases, 6 bases remained unmatched. The CDR3 DNA is TGTGCCAATTTAGCGGGGAGTAGCACAGATACGCAGTATTTT. Translating it yields CANLAGSSTDTQYF.

This clone came up once. The chain recombines TRBV7-9 with TRBJ2-1, with D maybe TRBD2 (5 bases). The V gene's germline CDR1 is SEHNR and CDR2 FQNEAQ (reference sequence). The CDR3 is 14 amino acids. V lost 5 bases and J 4 bases, leaving 12 bases between the germline ends. Here the CDR3 reads CASSPDSIYNEQFF. The DNA for the CDR3 is TGTGCCAGCAGCCCGGACTCTATTTACAATGAGCAGTTCTTC.

Here the CDR3 reads CASSLLRRGNNEQFF. In DNA form, the CDR3 reads TGTGCCAGCAGCCTCCTCAGGCGGGGAAACAATGAGCAGTTCTTC. This chain connects TRBV7-3 to TRBJ2-1; tentatively, D is TRBD2 (6 bases). The CDR3 is 15 residues long. V was shortened by 5 bases and J by 5 bases, with 16 bases between the two germline ends. CDR1 is SGHTA and CDR2 is FQGTGA in the germline V gene.

The V and J genes are TRBV28 and TRBJ1-6, with D unresolved. The V end was cut by 5 bases, the J end by 10 bases, with 12 bases between. Looked up from germline, CDR1 is MDHEN and CDR2 is SYDVKM. This CDR3 comprises 13 residues. CDR3: CASSPYTESPLHF. In nucleotides, the CDR3 is TGTGCCAGCAGTCCATACACGGAGTCACCCCTCCACTTT.

The chain employs TRBV7-9 and TRBJ1-5; D is ambiguous. Germline CDR1 reads SEHNR; CDR2 reads FQNEAQ (reference sequence). The V and J ends lost 0 bases and 2 bases respectively, with 11 bases between them. The CDR3 is made up of 16 amino acids. CDR3 residues: CASSLAVGVGNQPQHF. As DNA, the CDR3 is TGTGCCAGCAGCTTAGCGGTTGGAGTTGGCAATCAGCCCCAGCATTTT.

This rearrangement joins TRBV30 to TRBJ1-6, with 7 bases aligning to TRBD1. Looked up from germline, CDR1 is GTSNPN and CDR2 is SVGIG (reference sequence). This CDR3 is 16 amino acids long. With 7 bases clipped from V and 7 bases from J, the junction kept 16 bases outside the gene matches. The CDR3 nucleotides are TGTGCCTCCTCAGAACCGCCGACAGGGAAGAATTCACCCCTCCACTTT. Its protein is CASSEPPTGKNSPLHF.